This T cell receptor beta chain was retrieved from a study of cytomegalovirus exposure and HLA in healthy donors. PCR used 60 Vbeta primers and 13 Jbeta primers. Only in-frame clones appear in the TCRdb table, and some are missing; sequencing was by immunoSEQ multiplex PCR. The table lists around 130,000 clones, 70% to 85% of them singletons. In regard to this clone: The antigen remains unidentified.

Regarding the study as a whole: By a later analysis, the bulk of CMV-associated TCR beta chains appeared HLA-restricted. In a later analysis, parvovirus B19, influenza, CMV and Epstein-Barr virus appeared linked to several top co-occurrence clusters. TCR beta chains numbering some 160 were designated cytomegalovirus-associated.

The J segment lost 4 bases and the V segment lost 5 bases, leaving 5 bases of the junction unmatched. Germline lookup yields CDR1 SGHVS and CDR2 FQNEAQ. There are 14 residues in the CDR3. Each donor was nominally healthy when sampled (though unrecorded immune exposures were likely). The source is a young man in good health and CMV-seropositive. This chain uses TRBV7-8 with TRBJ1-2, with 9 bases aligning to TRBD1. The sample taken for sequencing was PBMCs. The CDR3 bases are TGTGCCAGCAGCGCAACAGGGGGCGCCTATGGCTACACCTTC. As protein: CASSATGGAYGYTF.